These 15 T cell receptor beta chains share one sample of origin, sequenced in a study of blood T cells in healthy people across ages (dated by TCRdb to 2014 to 2015). Libraries were prepared through 5' RACE. TCRdb shows the sequencer as Illumina HiSeq 2500. A second PCR of about 7 to 12 cycles was run with a J-beta primer mix and a sample-barcoded 5' primer. Using fastp at Q25 and MiXCR, TCRdb reprocessed the public reads and kept productive beta chains. Duplicate CDR3 protein sequences are folded into a single record with the most common DNA and genes. The sample yields approximately 1.5 million distinct CDR3 sequences; less than 45% were counted once. The top ten constitute under 5% of the sample. Sequencing was performed on blood. All receptors come from a young woman in good health.

As for this clonotype: A junction boundary mismatches the germline segment, possibly from a read error. This chain links TRBV4-3 with TRBJ1-6; D is uncertain. This CDR3 has 15 amino acids. Germline assignment: CDR1 LGHNA and CDR2 YSLEER. The CDR3 sequence: CAGSQSGSYHSPLHF. DNA of the CDR3: TGCGCCGGCAGCCAGTCAGGCAGTTATCATTCACCCCTCCACTTT.

This clonotype was found a few times. CDR3 in DNA: TGCAGTGCTTTTCAGACAGACCTCTCCTACAATGAGCAGTTCTTC. Protein sequence: CSAFQTDLSYNEQFF. The chain uses TRBV20-1 and TRBJ2-1, with D possibly being TRBD1 (5 bases). The length of the CDR3 is 15 residues. V shed 5 bases and J shed 0 bases, with 14 bases lying between them. CDR1 is DFQATT and CDR2 is SNEGSKA in the germline V gene (reference sequence).

The chain carries TRBV9 and TRBJ2-7, with a possible D match to TRBD2 (5 bases). This CDR3 has 13 residues. Germline V CDR1 and CDR2: SGDLS, YYNGEE. Trimming stripped 6 bases from V and 1 base from J, with 11 bases between. CDR3 bases: TGTGCCAGCACCGCCGGGATATCCTACGAGCAGTACTTC. It yields the protein CASTAGISYEQYF.

This clonotype was observed a few times. The chain links TRBV7-8 to TRBJ2-5; TRBD1 matches at 7 bases. The CDR3 length is 15 residues. J gave up 3 bases and V 7 bases, and 11 bases lay outside the gene matches. Germline CDR1 SGHVS, CDR2 FQNEAQ. CDR3 amino acids: CASTTRGNREETQYF. CDR3 nucleotides: TGTGCCAGCACAACCAGGGGGAATCGGGAAGAGACCCAGTACTTC. Together with reference TRBV7-8 and TRBJ2-5, the CDR3 gives the full variable domain: GAGVSQSPRYKVAKRGQDVALRCDPISGHVSLFWYQQALGQGPEFLTYFQNEAQLDKSGLPSDRFFAERPEGSVSTLKIQRTQQEDSAVYLCASTTRGNREETQYFGPGTRLLVL.

The chain joins TRBV5-1 to TRBJ2-1; weak D call: TRBD2 (6 bases). CDR3 length: 12 residues. With 5 bases removed from V and 9 bases from J, the gap between germline ends came to 12 bases. Looked up from germline, CDR1 is SGHRS and CDR2 is YFSETQ. Here the CDR3 reads CASRLLAGEQFF. Here the CDR3 DNA reads TGCGCCAGCAGATTACTAGCCGGTGAGCAGTTCTTC. Using reference TRBV5-1 and TRBJ2-1 for the parts outside the CDR3, the full variable domain is KAGVTQTPRYLIKTRGQQVTLSCSPISGHRSVSWYQQTPGQGLQFLFEYFSETQRNKGNFPGRFSGRQFSNSRSEMNVSTLELGDSALYLCASRLLAGEQFFGPGTRLTVL.

This chain connects TRBV20-1 to TRBJ1-5; 8 nucleotides line up with TRBD1. Per the germline V gene, CDR1 is DFQATT and CDR2 is SNEGSKA (reference sequence). J was trimmed by 0 bases and V by 0 bases; bases with no gene match: 4. The CDR3 sequence is 16 residues long. This CDR3 reads CSAREGTGYSNQPQHF. The CDR3 nucleotides read TGCAGTGCTAGAGAAGGGACAGGCTATAGCAATCAGCCCCAGCATTTT.

In nucleotides, the CDR3 is TGCAGCGTCGCCGGACAGGGGGCTTTCACCGGGGAGCTGTTTTTT. Amino acids: CSVAGQGAFTGELFF. V and J are TRBV29-1 and TRBJ2-2; 11 nucleotides match TRBD1. Germline V gives CDR1 SQVTM, CDR2 ANQGSEA. The CDR3 extends over 15 amino acids. V shed 6 bases, J shed 4 bases, and the junction held 7 bases outside the gene matches.

The chain links TRBV29-1 to TRBJ2-1; no clear D gene. CDR1 and CDR2 from the germline V gene are SQVTM and ANQGSEA. The CDR3 consists of 10 residues. V shed 1 base and J shed 15 bases, with 10 bases lying between them. The CDR3 here is CSVEGGNRFF. The DNA of the CDR3 is TGCAGCGTTGAAGGGGGTAACCGGTTCTTC.

This clonotype has only one observation. The chain employs TRBV30 and TRBJ2-5; possibly TRBD1 or TRBD2 for D (5 bases each). Germline V gene lookup returns CDR1 GTSNPN and CDR2 SVGIG (reference sequence). V lost 5 bases and J 1 base, leaving 11 bases between the germline ends. The CDR3 extends over 13 amino acids. The CDR3 is CAWEGTTQETQYF. CDR3 DNA: TGTGCCTGGGAAGGGACCACCCAAGAGACCCAGTACTTC.

The CDR3 sequence is CASSLSGQTNTEAFF. Written as DNA, the CDR3 is TGCGCCAGCAGCTTGTCAGGGCAGACGAACACTGAAGCTTTCTTT. The rearrangement uses TRBV5-1 and TRBJ1-1, with D tentatively TRBD1 (5 bases). The CDR3 extends over 15 amino acids. V lost 1 base to trimming and J lost 1 base, with 11 bases between them. From germline, CDR1 is SGHRS and CDR2 YFSETQ.

The V and J genes are TRBV30 and TRBJ2-7; the D gene is possibly TRBD1 (5 bases). Germline assignment: CDR1 GTSNPN and CDR2 SVGIG (reference sequence). Deletions cut 2 bases from V and 3 bases from J, with 14 bases between. The CDR3 is made up of 14 amino acids. CDR3 sequence reads: CAWSRQTERYEQYF. CDR3 nucleotide sequence: TGTGCCTGGAGTCGACAGACAGAGCGCTACGAGCAGTACTTC.

The rearrangement joins TRBV27 to TRBJ1-5, with 7 positions matching TRBD1. Germline V gene sequence: CDR1 MNHEY, CDR2 SMNVEV (reference sequence). V dropped 5 bases and J dropped 4; count of bases not matched to a gene: 11. The CDR3 extends over 16 amino acids. The CDR3 DNA follows: TGTGCCAGCAGTCCAGAAGGAGGGACAGCAAATCAGCCCCAGCATTTT. Residues: CASSPEGGTANQPQHF.

In its sample, this clonotype was seen many times. V is TRBV29-1 and J is TRBJ2-1; TRBD2 aligns across 7 bases. This CDR3 is built from 14 residues. V shed 3 bases and J 8 bases; nucleotides not matched to a gene: 10. Per the germline V gene, CDR1 is SQVTM and CDR2 is ANQGSEA. The CDR3 coding sequence is TGCAGCGTTGAGTCGGCGGGAGTCTCCGATGAGCAGTTCTTC. Amino acid sequence: CSVESAGVSDEQFF.

V and J are TRBV2 and TRBJ2-5; D could derive from TRBD1 or TRBD2 (6 bases each). Judging by the DNA end, TRBJ2-7 fits better; the J call may be wrong. This CDR3 spans 14 amino acids. Per the germline V gene, CDR1 is SNHLY and CDR2 is FYNNEI. The CDR3 reads CASRARWGANEQYF. The CDR3 region has the DNA TGTGCCAGCAGAGCGCGGTGGGGGGCAAACGAGCAGTACTTC.

The chain links TRBV6-6 to TRBJ2-7; 9 nucleotides line up with TRBD1. Germline V lookup: CDR1 MNHNY, CDR2 SVGAGI (reference sequence). Unmatched junction bases numbered 9, after V lost 2 bases and J lost 4 bases. The CDR3 covers 16 residues. The CDR3, as DNA: TGTGCCAGCAGTTACCCCTATCCGGGACAGGGTTACGAGCAGTACTTC. Translating gives CASSYPYPGQGYEQYF.